Described below is a single T cell receptor (beta chain) sequence and its context. Its antigen remains unidentified. No per-base quality is available; no much larger clone lies one base away. The CDR3 spans 12 residues, from the cysteine through the phenylalanine. Solely the CDR3 DNA is kept, with 36 bases framed from the first base. Relative to germline, V is missing 4 bases and J is missing 14 bases, with 6 bases of the junction outside any gene match. The germline V gene (reference sequence) provides CDR1 SGHKS and CDR2 YYEKEE. The collaborating institutions used their own protocols to collect whole blood in K2EDTA tubes. For TCRbeta analysis, collaborators shipped samples as frozen whole blood, isolated PBMCs, or DNA extracted from either of those sample types. This record comes from a study of blood T cell repertoires in COVID-19 (dated by TCRdb to the early 2020s). Turning to the overall study: The collaborator samples originated in the United States, Italy and Spain and spanned the acute and convalescent phases of COVID-19. The prospective study material was composed of cDNA or gDNA derived from T cells, B-cell-depleted T cells, or PBMCs. Samples came from the ongoing ImmuneRACE study (first 160 participants) plus 1,254 subjects from 6 global collaborators. The sample metadata nearly always contained a de-identified subject ID, COVID-19 status, age in years and sex. The dataset comprised deeply sampled blood TCRbeta repertoires from subjects exposed to, actively infected with, or recovered from COVID-19. Where HLA class I and class II types were available, the types were taken from metadata supplied by the sample provider, not from assay-based typing. The repertoires were released in a freely available public database intended as a resource for research on the immune response to SARS-CoV-2. What the research found in general, with its limitations: The quantity of clinical and demographic metadata differed by source and by participant and was supplied without curation.

TCRbeta CDR3 regions were amplified from genomic DNA by means of the immunoSEQ Assay, a bias-controlled multiplex PCR. Per the source publication's procedure: The number of nucleated cells in each sample was estimated by amplification of reference gene primers within the assay. To quantify the absolute abundance of each unique TCRbeta CDR3 rearrangement, sequence reads were collapsed and filtered. Productive Simpson clonality was computed per sample as the square root of Simpson's diversity index over productive rearrangements. The table was pulled from immuneACCESS by TCRdb, which kept in-frame rearrangements only. Such tables lose some clones; where checked, under half of the loss comes from unresolved V genes, and the rest has no known cause. The DNA gave D and trimming, while V, J and clone size come from that table. Counted in this sample were around 200,000 clones; approximately 87% of them appeared once. The ten largest clonotypes hold about 20% of the sample.

The sequence links TRBV5-5 to TRBJ1-4; TRBD1 agrees with 9 junctional bases. The TCR comes from a man between 65 and 80 years old with active or convalescent COVID-19. Sequenced: peripheral blood. This receptor carries the CDR3 CASSVPGQGLFF. Read as DNA, the sequence is TGTGCCAGCAGCGTGCCGGGACAGGGTCTGTTTTTT.